The 3 T cell receptor beta chains in this list originate from one sample, sequenced in a study of cytomegalovirus exposure and HLA in healthy donors (dated by TCRdb to about 2017). Library creation used the immunoSEQ multiplex PCR assay. A mixture of 60 forward primers for TCR Vbeta segments and 13 reverse primers for TCR Jbeta segments was used in the multiplex PCR. The table was pulled from immuneACCESS by TCRdb, which kept in-frame rearrangements only. Such tables lose some clones; where checked, under half of the loss comes from unresolved V genes, and the rest has no known cause. The sample yields just over 150,000 clones; 82% were counted once. The top ten constitute around 6.6% of the sample. The sample consisted of PBMCs. These receptors all stem from a woman in her forties or fifties in good health and CMV-seropositive.

This clone was observed a single time. The V and J genes are TRBV21-1 and TRBJ1-3; the table gives TRBD1 as D, unverified against the DNA. TRBV21-1 is a pseudogene locus. CDR3 length: 16 amino acids. The CDR3 protein is CASSNQGARSGNTIYF. In DNA, the CDR3 is TGTGCCAGCAGCAACCAGGGGGCCCGCTCTGGAAACACCATATATTTT.

J is TRBJ1-4 and V is TRBV15, with a possible D match to TRBD1 (5 bases). The CDR3 runs to 15 residues. Trimming stripped 3 bases from V and 3 bases from J, with 11 bases between. Germline V gene sequence: CDR1 LNHNV, CDR2 YYDKDF (reference sequence). The DNA of the CDR3 is TGTGCCACCAGCAGTCGGGGGAGGTCTAATGAAAAACTGTTTTTT. Encoded protein: CATSSRGRSNEKLFF.

This clone has a handful of counts. This chain joins TRBV14 and TRBJ1-1; the match to TRBD1 covers 8 bases. The V gene end was trimmed by 2 bases and the J gene end by 4 bases; junction bases not matched to a gene: 3. Germline CDR1 is SGHDN and CDR2 is FVKESK. This CDR3 region has 14 residues. The CDR3, as DNA: TGTGCCAGCAGCCAATTACAGGGGGGCACTGAAGCTTTCTTT. It translates to CASSQLQGGTEAFF.